This T cell receptor (beta chain) was recorded in a study of blood T cell repertoires in COVID-19. As for the study in general: COVID-19 samples, acute and convalescent, were from the United States, Italy and Spain.

The V gene's germline CDR1 is SGDLS and CDR2 YYNGEE. Trimming took 3 bases from V and 4 from J; bases not matched to a gene: 6. There are 17 residues in the CDR3. Under the authors' procedure: Amplified reference gene primers provided the basis for estimating nucleated cell counts. TCRdb's copy holds only in-frame clones and misses some; the assay was immunoSEQ multiplex PCR. The V and J calls and clone size come from that table; D and trimming were worked out from the DNA. In the table there are 260,000 or so clones, around 90% of which are singletons. The clonotype originates from a man younger than 30 with active or convalescent COVID-19. The sequenced sample consisted of peripheral blood. The V gene is TRBV9, the J gene TRBJ2-2; 13 bases fit TRBD2. CDR3 DNA sequence: TGTGCCAGCAGCGCAACTAGCGGGGGGGCCGGCACCGGGGAGCTGTTTTTT. This translates into CASSATSGGAGTGELFF.